The 9 T cell receptor beta chains presented below share a single source sample, sequenced in a study of cytomegalovirus exposure and HLA in healthy donors. 60 Vbeta and 13 Jbeta primers were used in PCR. Profiling relied on immunoSEQ multiplex PCR, and the TCRdb table lists in-frame clones only, not all of them. The sample holds 160,000 or so clones. Sequencing used PBMCs. The receptors originated from a man aged 30 to 45 in good health and CMV-seronegative.

The V and J genes are TRBV28 and TRBJ2-7; 8 bases map to TRBD1. The CDR3 runs to 14 residues. CDR1 is MDHEN, CDR2 SYDVKM, per germline. Trimming cost V 4 bases and J 3 bases; bases outside gene matches: 5. CDR3 coding DNA: TGTGCCAGCAGTTCTGGGACAGGAATCTACGAGCAGTACTTC. Translation: CASSSGTGIYEQYF.

This chain connects TRBV27 to TRBJ1-4; no definite D call. The length of the CDR3 is 14 residues. The V gene lost 7 bases and the J gene lost 2 bases, with 11 bases spanning the gap. Germline lookup yields CDR1 MNHEY and CDR2 SMNVEV (reference sequence). CDR3 residues: CASKWSGTNEKLFF. CDR3 nucleotide sequence: TGTGCCAGCAAGTGGTCCGGGACTAATGAAAAACTGTTTTTT.

The chain is built from TRBV4-1 and TRBJ1-5; 7 bases agree with TRBD1. Germline V gene sequence: CDR1 MGHRA, CDR2 YSYEKL. V shed 0 bases and J 5 bases; nucleotides not matched to a gene: 4. This CDR3 region has 15 residues. The CDR3 sequence is CASSQDSGTDQPQHF. DNA of the CDR3: TGCGCCAGCAGCCAAGACTCTGGGACAGATCAGCCCCAGCATTTT.

This chain connects TRBV29-1 to TRBJ1-5; no firm D call. The germline gives CDR1 SQVTM, CDR2 ANQGSEA. This CDR3 has 15 residues. Trimming took off 4 bases at V and 2 bases at J, with 15 bases between the two ends. CDR3 sequence: CSVALELGGNQPQHF. CDR3 DNA: TGCAGCGTTGCTCTAGAGCTCGGGGGCAATCAGCCCCAGCATTTT. Complete variable domain (other parts from reference TRBV29-1 and TRBJ1-5): SAVISQKPSRDICQRGTSLTIQCQVDSQVTMMFWYRQQPGQSLTLIATANQGSEATYESGFVIDKFPISRPNLTFSTLTVSNMSPEDSSIYLCSVALELGGNQPQHFGDGTRLSIL.

The chain carries TRBV11-1 and TRBJ2-2; unclear D gene. In germline, CDR1 is SGHAT, CDR2 FQDESV (reference sequence). CDR3 length: 13 amino acids. V lost 4 bases and J lost 2, with 5 bases in between. CDR3 amino acids: CASSYTNTGELFF. The CDR3 bases are TGTGCCAGCAGCTACACCAACACCGGGGAGCTGTTTTTT. The full variable domain, rest sourced from reference TRBV11-1 and TRBJ2-2, is EAEVAQSPRYKITEKSQAVAFWCDPISGHATLYWYRQILGQGPELLVQFQDESVVDDSQLPKDRFSAERLKGVDSTLKIQPAELGDSAMYLCASSYTNTGELFFGEGSRLTVL.

The chain couples TRBV6-5 to TRBJ1-2; a weak D match, TRBD1 (6 bases). This CDR3 is 14 amino acids long. Trimming took off 8 bases at V and 2 bases at J, with 15 bases between the two ends. Germline values: CDR1 MNHEY, CDR2 SVGAGI. The CDR3 sequence: CASCPTGKNYGYTF. Here the CDR3 DNA reads TGTGCCAGCTGTCCCACAGGGAAGAACTATGGCTACACCTTC.

In nucleotides, the CDR3 is TGTGCCAGCAGTTCCCAGACAGGCCAGCTGCACGAGCAGTACTTC. Protein sequence: CASSSQTGQLHEQYF. The chain couples TRBV27 to TRBJ2-7; D may be TRBD1 (6 bases). Trimming took 4 bases from V and 5 from J, leaving 18 bases between them. This CDR3 comprises 15 residues. The germline gives CDR1 MNHEY, CDR2 SMNVEV (reference sequence).

J is TRBJ1-4 and V is TRBV5-1; D not certain. CDR1 and CDR2 (germline): SGHRS, YFSETQ. Trimming removed 7 bases from V and 6 bases from J, with 16 bases in between. CDR3 length: 14 amino acids. CDR3 protein: CASRPGPWDEKLFF. The DNA for the CDR3 is TGCGCCAGCCGACCGGGTCCCTGGGATGAAAAACTGTTTTTT.

The chain has TRBV10-2 and TRBJ2-7; TRBD2 matches 7 bases. The length of the CDR3 is 15 residues. Germline V gives CDR1 WSHSY, CDR2 SAAADI. J lost 2 bases, V lost 2 bases, and 6 bases had no gene match. The CDR3 region has the DNA TGCGCCAGCAGTGAGCAGGGAGGGTTAACCTACGAGCAGTACTTC. It specifies CASSEQGGLTYEQYF.